This record concerns one T cell receptor beta chain sequence. The junction and the germline gene differ at one end; a read error may be behind it. The data were taken from a study of T cell changes during pregnancy in multiple sclerosis. Libraries were prepared by immunoSEQ multiplex PCR; TCRdb keeps only in-frame clonotypes and omits some of them. The repertoire consists of 30,000 to 35,000 clones, with 85% to 90% occurring once and the leading ten covering approximately 8.4%. Here the sequenced sample was CD8+ T cells from peripheral blood mononuclear cells, taken before pregnancy. The receptor's source is a female donor with multiple sclerosis, enrolled in a pregnancy study.

This CDR3 is CASSEAGGGAEAFF. The CDR3 DNA is TGTGCCAGCAGTGAAGCGGGTGGGGGCGCTGAGGCTTTCTTT. This chain connects TRBV2 to TRBJ1-1; perhaps TRBD1 as D (6 bases). Germline CDR1 is SNHLY and CDR2 is FYNNEI. The CDR3 consists of 14 residues.